What follows are 22 T cell receptor beta chains derived from one specimen sequenced in a study of T cells in women clearing cervical HPV infection (dated by TCRdb to 2016 to 2019). The library relied on the immunoSEQ multiplex PCR assay. Entries here come from immuneACCESS through TCRdb and include only in-frame sequences with V and J called. Some clones fail to appear in such tables; in the studies checked, an unresolved V gene covers under half of the shortfall, and the cause of the remainder is unknown. This sample's records show 45,000 to 55,000 clones. 1.5% to 2% of the sample lies in the top ten. What was sequenced was blood buffy coat. The receptors originated from a woman aged 18-69 years with a cervical HPV16 infection that either progressed to CIN3+ or cleared (not recorded which).

Note on this clone: The sequenced fragment ends 3 residues before the CDR3 boundary, so the rest is inferred from the germline J gene. The chain recombines TRBV19 with TRBJ2-1; possibly TRBD2 for D (7 bases). Trimming pared 2 bases from V and 0 bases from J, leaving 17 bases between. The CDR3 totals 18 residues. The germline V gene has CDR1 LNHDA and CDR2 SQIVND (reference sequence). The covered CDR3 bases are TGTGCCAGTAGTATATTAAGGGGGGGGATTAGCTCCTACAATGAG. This translates into CASSILRGGISSYNE. From start to end, the CDR3 is CASSILRGGISSYNEQFF.

As for this clone: The DNA ends 3 residues before the CDR3 does, and the rest of the CDR3 is filled in from the germline J gene. The chain uses TRBV5-4 and TRBJ1-1; the D gene is possibly TRBD1 (6 bases). V dropped 5 bases and J dropped 4 bases, with 18 bases sitting between them. The CDR3 runs 15 residues. Germline V gives CDR1 SGHNT, CDR2 YYREEE (reference sequence). The CDR3 DNA, read in part, is TGTGCCAGCAGAGGCGGGGGGGGCGCCCCCACTGAA. Translated: CASRGGGGAPTE. The whole CDR3 protein is CASRGGGGAPTEAFF.

A note on this clone: The missing CDR3 end, 3 residues past where the read stops, is filled in from the germline J gene. The chain has TRBV16 and TRBJ2-2, with a weak D call TRBD2 (6 bases). There are 14 residues in the CDR3. Germline CDR1 reads KGHSY; CDR2 reads FQNENV. V lost 0 bases and J lost 6, with 8 bases in between. Incomplete CDR3 DNA: TGTGCCAGCAGCCAATCTACGGGGGCCGGGGAG. Translation: CASSQSTGAGE. The full CDR3 reads CASSQSTGAGELFF.

About this clone: Read data end 3 residues before the CDR3 end; the end is taken from the germline J gene. The gene calls are TRBV20-1 and TRBJ2-5, with TRBD2 identical over 9 bases. CDR1 and CDR2 (germline): DFQATT, SNEGSKA (reference sequence). Trimming removed 2 bases from V and 2 bases from J; junction bases left unmatched: 6. The CDR3 sequence is 15 residues long. The CDR3 bases that were read are TGCAGTGCTAGAAAACCGGGACTAGCACAAGAGACC. Protein product: CSARKPGLAQET. From start to end, the CDR3 is CSARKPGLAQETQYF.

Points on this clone: The read terminates 3 residues before the CDR3 end, so the remaining end is supplied by the germline J gene. This rearrangement joins TRBV20-1 to TRBJ1-1; tentative D call: TRBD1 (5 bases). Deletions cut 4 bases from V and 6 bases from J, with 12 bases between. Germline CDR1 reads DFQATT; CDR2 reads SNEGSKA (reference sequence). This CDR3 is 12 amino acids long. The sequenced part of the CDR3 DNA is TGCAGTGCTACCCTGACGGGGGCTGAA. Translated, it gives CSATLTGAE. The complete CDR3 sequence is CSATLTGAEAFF.

For this clone: With the read ending 3 residues before the CDR3 end, the germline J gene is used to fill in that end. The chain uses TRBV5-4 and TRBJ2-7, with TRBD1 matching over 8 bases. Germline assignment: CDR1 SGHNT and CDR2 YYREEE (reference sequence). CDR3 size: 15 residues. V dropped 0 bases and J dropped 0; count of bases not matched to a gene: 2. Partial CDR3 DNA: TGTGCCAGCAGCTTGGTGGGACAGGTCTCCTACGAG. It encodes CASSLVGQVSYE. The entire CDR3 reads CASSLVGQVSYEQYF.

Remarks on this clone: The read comes to an end 3 residues before the CDR3 does, leaving the germline J gene to fill in the end. The genes are TRBV5-1 and TRBJ2-7; possibly TRBD1 for D (6 bases). This CDR3 contains 14 residues. Trimming took off 2 bases at V and 4 bases at J, with 13 bases between the two ends. Looked up from germline, CDR1 is SGHRS and CDR2 is YFSETQ. CDR3 residues: CASSFAKGGYEQYF. CDR3 DNA, as far as it was read: TGCGCCAGCAGCTTCGCGAAAGGGGGTTACGAG. Combining the CDR3 with reference TRBV5-1 and TRBJ2-7 gives the whole variable domain KAGVTQTPRYLIKTRGQQVTLSCSPISGHRSVSWYQQTPGQGLQFLFEYFSETQRNKGNFPGRFSGRQFSNSRSEMNVSTLELGDSALYLCASSFAKGGYEQYFGPGTRLTVT.

CDR3 bases read: TGCAGTGCTAGAGATGGGCGGCCGGGACAGGGCTCCTACGAG. Translated, it gives CSARDGRPGQGSYE. The CDR3 in full is CSARDGRPGQGSYEQYF. V is TRBV20-1 and J is TRBJ2-7; 9 positions match TRBD1. The read terminates 3 residues ahead of where the CDR3 ends, so the germline J gene completes it. Germline V lookup: CDR1 DFQATT, CDR2 SNEGSKA (reference sequence). There are 17 residues in the CDR3. Trimming at V came to 0 bases and at J to 0 bases, leaving 9 bases not matched to a gene.

About this clone itself: Sequencing ends 3 residues short of the CDR3 end; the germline J gene provides the rest. The chain uses TRBV5-1 and TRBJ2-7; D not resolved. This CDR3 spans 13 amino acids. Trimming removed 3 bases at V and 2 bases at J, with 9 bases between. CDR1 and CDR2 (germline): SGHRS, YFSETQ. CDR3: CASSSAVTYEQYF. CDR3 DNA (partial): TGCGCCAGCAGCTCGGCGGTCACCTACGAG.

A remark on this clone: The CDR3 extends 3 residues past the end of the read, so its final part is completed from the germline J gene. The gene calls are TRBV30 and TRBJ1-5; D call uncertain. This CDR3 has 13 amino acids. V was pared by 0 bases and J by 5 bases, with 8 bases between. Germline CDR1 and CDR2: GTSNPN and SVGIG (reference sequence). The sequenced part of the CDR3 DNA is TGTGCCTGGAGTGTAGGGTGGGATCAGCCC. It codes for CAWSVGWDQP. The CDR3 as a whole reads CAWSVGWDQPQHF. The full variable domain, rest sourced from reference TRBV30 and TRBJ1-5, is SQTIHQWPATLVQPVGSPLSLECTVEGTSNPNLYWYRQAAGRGLQLLFYSVGIGQISSEVPQNLSASRPQDRQFILSSKKLLLSDSGFYLCAWSVGWDQPQHFGDGTRLSIL.

With respect to this clone: The read halts 3 residues ahead of the CDR3 end, with the missing end drawn from the germline J gene. The chain combines TRBV19 with TRBJ2-7, with 8 bases lining up with TRBD1. Germline CDR1 is LNHDA and CDR2 is SQIVND (reference sequence). This CDR3 has 14 amino acids. V lost 5 bases and J lost 6; bases outside the gene matches: 9. CDR3 in amino acids: CASSRGQGFSEQYF. The CDR3 bases that were read are TGTGCCAGTAGTCGAGGACAGGGTTTCTCCGAG. Full variable domain (rest looked up from reference TRBV19 and TRBJ2-7): DGGITQSPKYLFRKEGQNVTLSCEQNLNHDAMYWYRQDPGQGLRLIYYSQIVNDFQKGDIAEGYSVSREKKESFPLTVTSAQKNPTAFYLCASSRGQGFSEQYFGPGTRLTVT.

CDR3 DNA, as far as it was read: TGTGCCAGCAGTTGGGAAGGGGTAACCTACGAG. Protein sequence: CASSWEGVTYE. The full CDR3 protein is CASSWEGVTYEQYF. The rearrangement uses TRBV28 and TRBJ2-7, with D tentatively TRBD1 (5 bases). The CDR3 goes on 3 residues after the read ends, and that part is filled in from the germline J gene. Trimming removed 4 bases from V and 2 bases from J, with 12 bases in between. The CDR3 loop spans 14 amino acids. Germline values: CDR1 MDHEN, CDR2 SYDVKM.

Concerning this clone itself: The read stops 3 residues short of the end of the CDR3; the missing end is completed from the germline J gene. The rearrangement joins TRBV11-1 to TRBJ2-2; unclear D gene. Deletions cut 0 bases from V and 6 bases from J, with 11 bases between. Germline CDR1 is SGHAT and CDR2 is FQDESV (reference sequence). The CDR3 has 15 residues. CDR3 loop: CASSLAPAGPGELFF. The CDR3 bases that were read are TGTGCCAGCAGCTTAGCGCCGGCAGGCCCCGGGGAG. The full variable domain, in which reference TRBV11-1 and TRBJ2-2 provide the parts outside the CDR3, is EAEVAQSPRYKITEKSQAVAFWCDPISGHATLYWYRQILGQGPELLVQFQDESVVDDSQLPKDRFSAERLKGVDSTLKIQPAELGDSAMYLCASSLAPAGPGELFFGEGSRLTVL.

Comments on this clone: The read ends 3 residues shy of where the CDR3 ends; the end is completed using the germline J gene. J is TRBJ2-1 and V is TRBV20-1; 8 bases fit TRBD2. The CDR3 loop spans 15 amino acids. The germline CDR1 and CDR2 sequences are DFQATT and SNEGSKA (reference sequence). V shed 5 bases, J shed 0 bases, and the junction held 6 bases outside the gene matches. The CDR3 bases that were read are TGCAGTGCTCCGATAGCGGGGATCTCCTACAATGAG. It specifies CSAPIAGISYNE. The full CDR3 sequence reads CSAPIAGISYNEQFF.

On this clone: Read sequence stops 3 residues before the CDR3 end, and the germline J gene provides the missing end. The chain employs TRBV5-4 and TRBJ2-2; D possibly corresponds to TRBD1 (6 bases). Germline V lookup: CDR1 SGHNT, CDR2 YYREEE (reference sequence). Trimming stripped 2 bases from V and 7 bases from J, with 15 bases between. The CDR3 runs to 15 residues. The CDR3 sequence is CASSFSGARHGELFF. The sequenced part of the CDR3 DNA is TGTGCCAGCAGCTTTTCAGGGGCGCGTCACGGGGAG.

Turning to this clone: Read data end 3 residues before the CDR3 end; the end is taken from the germline J gene. This sequence joins TRBV6-2 or TRBV6-3 and TRBJ2-3, with 9 bases matching TRBD1. V was clipped by 7 bases and J by 2 bases; unmatched bases: 4. Germline CDR1 reads MNHEY; CDR2 reads SVGEGT. The CDR3 has 14 amino acids. CDR3: CASTGTGSTDTQYF. The covered CDR3 bases are TGTGCCAGCACCGGGACAGGGTCCACAGATACG.

Regarding this clone: From the germline J gene comes the end of the CDR3, since the read stops 3 residues before it. The chain links TRBV13 to TRBJ2-2; D may be TRBD1 (5 bases). In germline, CDR1 is PRHDT, CDR2 FYEKMQ (reference sequence). The CDR3 is 14 residues long. V was cut by 2 bases and J by 7 bases, with 11 bases left in between. The part of the CDR3 DNA that was read is TGTGCCAGCAGCTTAAAGGGGCCGGGCGGGGAG. Translation: CASSLKGPGGE. In full, the CDR3 is CASSLKGPGGELFF.

Concerning this clone: From the germline J gene comes the end of the CDR3, since the read stops 3 residues before it. The V call is TRBV7-8, the J call TRBJ1-1; D might be TRBD1 (6 bases). The germline V gene has CDR1 SGHVS and CDR2 FQNEAQ. The length of the CDR3 is 13 residues. V was cut by 8 bases and J by 0 bases, with 10 bases left in between. The CDR3: CASVDRLNTEAFF. The CDR3 DNA, read in part, is TGTGCCAGCGTAGACAGGCTGAACACTGAA.

As to this clone: The read ends 3 residues before the CDR3 terminus; that terminus is restored from the germline J gene. The chain recombines TRBV20-1 with TRBJ2-7; 8 positions match TRBD1. CDR1 DFQATT and CDR2 SNEGSKA come from the germline V gene (reference sequence). The CDR3 has 14 amino acids. Germline trimming cut 3 bases from V and 5 bases from J; bases unmatched to any gene: 9. The part of the CDR3 DNA that was read is TGCAGTGCTAGTGTCGGACAGGGCTGGCACGAG. Translating it yields CSASVGQGWHE. The whole CDR3 protein reads CSASVGQGWHEQYF.

CDR3 residues: CASSGTWGGASYEQYF. The sequenced CDR3 bases are TGTGCCAGTAGTGGAACCTGGGGCGGCGCCTCCTACGAG. This rearrangement joins TRBV19 to TRBJ2-7; D may be TRBD1 (5 bases). The read ends 3 residues before the CDR3 terminus; that terminus is restored from the germline J gene. CDR3 size: 16 residues. From germline, CDR1 is LNHDA and CDR2 SQIVND (reference sequence). V lost 5 bases, J lost 0 bases, and 17 bases lay in between.

With regard to this clone: The read gets to within 3 residues of the CDR3 end, and the germline J gene fills in the rest. The J gene is TRBJ2-7, the V gene TRBV9, with D perhaps TRBD1 (6 bases). Germline values: CDR1 SGDLS, CDR2 YYNGEE. CDR3 length: 14 amino acids. V was pared by 0 bases and J by 5 bases, with 12 bases between. The CDR3 here is CASSVDRVKNEQYF. The sequenced CDR3 bases are TGTGCCAGCAGCGTAGACAGGGTTAAAAACGAG.

In regard to this clone: The read stops 3 residues short of the end of the CDR3; the missing end is completed from the germline J gene. The chain uses TRBV7-9 and TRBJ2-1; no clear D. V was clipped by 8 bases and J by 0 bases, with 11 bases between them. The CDR3 covers 14 residues. The V gene's germline CDR1 is SEHNR and CDR2 FQNEAQ (reference sequence). The covered CDR3 bases are TGTGCCAGCGAGTCAGTGAGCTCCTACAATGAG. Amino acid sequence: CASESVSSYNE. The full CDR3 protein reads CASESVSSYNEQFF.